This T cell receptor (beta chain) emerged from a study of blood T cell repertoires in COVID-19. Clones were sequenced by immunoSEQ multiplex PCR, and TCRdb holds only the in-frame ones, with some missing. Of 50,000 to 65,000 clones listed, approximately 88% were seen once; the top ten hold 15% to 20%. The CDR3 has 14 residues. Trimming removed 0 bases at V and 3 bases at J, with 10 bases between. Germline CDR1 SGHNT, CDR2 YYREEE (reference sequence). Sequencing used peripheral blood. This TCR was sampled from a man between 60 and 75 years old with COVID-19, enrolled during active disease. The V and J genes are TRBV5-4 and TRBJ2-7, with D possibly TRBD1 on 6 matching bases. This CDR3 reads CASSLAGDIYEQYF. The CDR3, as DNA: TGTGCCAGCAGCTTGGCAGGGGATATCTACGAGCAGTACTTC.